The 17 T cell receptor beta chains listed next were all sequenced from one sample in a study of response to subunit inactivated influenza vaccine. TCRdb reanalysed the RT-PCR reads using MiXCR and keeps one entry per CDR3 protein. Seen here are about 520,000 distinct CDR3 sequences, around 25% observed once, and the top ten hold 1.9%. The sample was CD4+ T cells sorted from PBMCs, taken 5 to 6 days after vaccination. These receptors originate from a man aged 45-60 years who received an inactivated influenza vaccine.

This clonotype was counted between two and nine times. This chain connects TRBV12-3 or TRBV12-4 to TRBJ2-2; 16 nucleotides match TRBD2. This CDR3 is built from 17 residues. The V segment lost 7 bases and the J segment 3 bases; nucleotides outside the gene matches: 5. CDR3 DNA sequence: TGTGCCAGCATCCCGGGACTAGCGGGAGGGGACACCGGGGAGCTGTTTTTT. The encoded protein is CASIPGLAGGDTGELFF.

This clonotype appeared a few times. The chain joins TRBV6-1 to TRBJ1-4, with TRBD1 matching 8 bases. The J segment lost 4 bases and the V segment lost 6 bases, leaving 4 bases of the junction unmatched. The CDR3 covers 14 residues. Per the germline V gene, CDR1 is MNHNS and CDR2 is SASEGT. CDR3: CASRKTGDNEKLFF. CDR3 sequence (DNA): TGTGCCAGCAGGAAGACAGGGGATAATGAAAAACTGTTTTTT.

This chain connects TRBV12-3 or TRBV12-4 to TRBJ2-3; 14 bases are a match to TRBD2. V lost 4 bases, J lost 3 bases, and 3 bases stayed unmatched. The CDR3 contains 16 residues. CDR3 region: CASSSRTSGGTDTQYF. CDR3 coding DNA: TGTGCCAGCAGTTCTAGGACTAGCGGGGGGACAGATACGCAGTATTTT.

This clonotype has more than one count but fewer than ten. J is TRBJ1-1 and V is TRBV6-2 or TRBV6-3, with D unclear. V dropped 5 bases and J dropped 3 bases, with 7 bases sitting between them. Germline CDR1 reads MNHEY; CDR2 reads SVGEGT. The CDR3 covers 12 residues. The CDR3: CASSRRYTEAFF. CDR3 DNA sequence: TGTGCCAGCAGTCGACGGTACACTGAAGCTTTCTTT.

In this sample, this clonotype turned up many times. This sequence joins TRBV7-2 and TRBJ2-3; D is unresolved. V was trimmed by 1 base and J by 6 bases, leaving 5 bases between them. The germline gives CDR1 SGHTA, CDR2 FQGNSA. This CDR3 comprises 12 residues. The CDR3 loop is CASSLVRDTQYF. DNA for the CDR3: TGTGCCAGCAGCTTAGTACGGGATACGCAGTATTTT.

The chain has TRBV3-1 and TRBJ2-2, with D perhaps TRBD2 (5 bases). The V gene lost 4 bases and the J gene lost 8 bases, with 11 bases spanning the gap. The CDR3 is made up of 13 amino acids. Looked up from germline, CDR1 is LGHDT and CDR2 is YNNKEL (reference sequence). The CDR3 reads CASSRRGIGELFF. In DNA, the CDR3 is TGTGCCAGCAGCCGGCGAGGGATAGGGGAGCTGTTTTTT. The full variable domain, rest sourced from reference TRBV3-1 and TRBJ2-2, is DTAVSQTPKYLVTQMGNDKSIKCEQNLGHDTMYWYKQDSKKFLKIMFSYNNKELIINETVPNRFSPKSPDKAHLNLHINSLELGDSAVYFCASSRRGIGELFFGEGSRLTVL.

The V and J genes are TRBV6-2 or TRBV6-3 and TRBJ1-1, with 7 bases fitting TRBD1. Germline CDR1 is MNHEY and CDR2 is SVGEGT. This CDR3 is 15 amino acids long. V shed 6 bases and J 1 base; nucleotides not matched to a gene: 8. Here the CDR3 DNA reads TGTGCCAGCAGACCTACAGGGGCCCGGAACACTGAAGCTTTCTTT. Its translation is CASRPTGARNTEAFF.

This clonotype occurred a few times. The CDR3 spells CASSPNRGGTYNEQFF. CDR3 DNA: TGTGCCAGCTCACCGAACAGGGGAGGAACCTACAATGAGCAGTTCTTC. V gene TRBV18 combines with J gene TRBJ2-1, with D perhaps matching TRBD1 (7 bases). The ends were cut back, 3 bases at V and 2 bases at J, with 14 bases in the middle. This CDR3 has 16 amino acids. Germline loops: CDR1 KGHSH, CDR2 LQKENI.

This clonotype appeared a few times. The chain couples TRBV12-3 or TRBV12-4 to TRBJ2-7; D is perhaps TRBD1 or TRBD2 (5 bases each). CDR3 length equals 14 residues. The V end was cut by 5 bases, the J end by 4 bases, with 15 bases between. In DNA form, the CDR3 reads TGTGCCAGCAGTCCCGGGACCGCAATTTACGAGCAGTACTTC. Its translation: CASSPGTAIYEQYF.

This clonotype was observed at least ten times. Here the CDR3 reads CASSLQLAGNTGELFF. In DNA, the CDR3 is TGCGCCAGCAGCTTGCAACTAGCGGGGAACACCGGGGAGCTGTTTTTT. This rearrangement joins TRBV5-1 to TRBJ2-2, with TRBD2 matching 9 bases. Germline CDR1 reads SGHRS; CDR2 reads YFSETQ. V lost 1 base and J lost 1; bases outside the gene matches: 2. This CDR3 has 16 amino acids.

This clonotype was picked up a small number of times. The chain combines TRBV5-1 with TRBJ2-1, with D uncertain. The CDR3 length is 14 residues. Trimming removed 0 bases from V and 3 bases from J, with 7 bases in between. CDR1 and CDR2 (germline): SGHRS, YFSETQ. CDR3 sequence (DNA): TGCGCCAGCAGCTTGGGGACGAACTACAATGAGCAGTTCTTC. Amino acid sequence: CASSLGTNYNEQFF.

V is TRBV7-2 and J is TRBJ2-3; no clear D gene. Germline CDR1 SGHTA, CDR2 FQGNSA. CDR3 length equals 15 residues. The ends were cut back, 7 bases at V and 1 base at J, with 15 bases in the middle. Written as DNA, the CDR3 is TGTGCCAGCACCGAGCCCGGGTCGCGCACAGATACGCAGTATTTT. This codes for CASTEPGSRTDTQYF.

This clonotype has just a few counts. The rearrangement uses TRBV7-9 and TRBJ2-2; D call uncertain. The V gene lost 5 bases and the J gene lost 7 bases, with 8 bases spanning the gap. Per germline, CDR1 SEHNR and CDR2 FQNEAQ (reference sequence). The CDR3 is made up of 12 amino acids. The CDR3 DNA sequence: TGTGCCAGCAGCACGTCCCTCGGGGAGCTGTTTTTT. It yields the protein CASSTSLGELFF.

This clonotype was seen a handful of times. V usage is TRBV5-1 and J usage is TRBJ1-5; 8 nucleotides align to TRBD1. J lost 7 bases, V lost 1 base, and 4 bases had no gene match. Germline V gene lookup returns CDR1 SGHRS and CDR2 YFSETQ. The CDR3 is 14 amino acids. This CDR3 reads CASSLQQGGQPQHF. The CDR3 nucleotides are TGCGCCAGCAGCTTGCAACAGGGGGGGCAGCCCCAGCATTTT.

This clonotype has a handful of counts. The chain uses TRBV4-1 and TRBJ2-7, with D possibly TRBD1 on 6 matching bases. The CDR3 consists of 16 residues. The germline CDR1 and CDR2 sequences are MGHRA and YSYEKL. V gave up 4 bases and J gave up 1 base, with 17 bases separating them. CDR3 sequence (DNA): TGCGCCAGCAGCCCTTTCACAGGGAGACGATCCTACGAGCAGTACTTC. It yields the protein CASSPFTGRRSYEQYF.

The rearrangement joins TRBV12-3 or TRBV12-4 to TRBJ1-1; the D gene is possibly TRBD1 (5 bases). V gave up 6 bases and J gave up 2 bases, with 16 bases separating them. This CDR3 has 15 amino acids. The CDR3 region is CASSTEGNRNTEAFF. The CDR3 DNA sequence: TGTGCCAGCAGCACGGAGGGGAACAGAAACACTGAAGCTTTCTTT.

The chain uses TRBV4-3 and TRBJ2-1; 11 nucleotides match TRBD2. Germline V gene data show CDR1 as LGHNA and CDR2 as YSLEER. With V trimmed by 0 bases and J by 7 bases, 2 bases remained unmatched. The CDR3 runs 15 residues. Here the CDR3 reads CASSQEASGGNEQFF. As DNA, the CDR3 is TGCGCCAGCAGCCAAGAGGCTAGCGGGGGGAATGAGCAGTTCTTC.